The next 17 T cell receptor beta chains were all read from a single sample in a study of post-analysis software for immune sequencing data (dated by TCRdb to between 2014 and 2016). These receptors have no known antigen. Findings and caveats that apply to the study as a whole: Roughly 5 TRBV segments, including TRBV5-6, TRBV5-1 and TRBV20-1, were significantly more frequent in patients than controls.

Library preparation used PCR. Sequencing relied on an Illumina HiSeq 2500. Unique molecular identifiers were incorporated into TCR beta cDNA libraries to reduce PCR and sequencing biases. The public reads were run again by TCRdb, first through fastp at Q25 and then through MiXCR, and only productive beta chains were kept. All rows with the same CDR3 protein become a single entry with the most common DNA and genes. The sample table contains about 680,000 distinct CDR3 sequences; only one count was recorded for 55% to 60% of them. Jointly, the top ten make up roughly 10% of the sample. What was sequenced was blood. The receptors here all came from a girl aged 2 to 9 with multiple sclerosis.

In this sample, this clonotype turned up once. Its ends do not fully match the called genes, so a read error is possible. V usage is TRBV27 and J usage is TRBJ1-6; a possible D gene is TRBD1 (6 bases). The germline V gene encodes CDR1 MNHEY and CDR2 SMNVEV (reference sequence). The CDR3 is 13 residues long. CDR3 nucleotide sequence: TGTGCGAGGGGGGACCCCTATAGTTCACCCCTCCACTTT. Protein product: CARGDPYSSPLHF.

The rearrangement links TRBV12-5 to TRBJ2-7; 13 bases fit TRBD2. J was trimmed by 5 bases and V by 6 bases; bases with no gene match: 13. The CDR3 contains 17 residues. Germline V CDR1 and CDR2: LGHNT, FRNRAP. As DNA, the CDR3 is TGTGCTAGTGGCCAACTAGCGGGAGGGTTCGTTGAGCACGAGCAGTACTTC. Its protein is CASGQLAGGFVEHEQYF.

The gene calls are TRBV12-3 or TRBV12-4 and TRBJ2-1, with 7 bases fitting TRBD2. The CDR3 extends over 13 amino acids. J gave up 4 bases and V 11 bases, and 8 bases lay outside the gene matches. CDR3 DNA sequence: TGTGCCTCCTATCTAGCGGTTTACAATGAGCAGTTCTTC. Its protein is CASYLAVYNEQFF.

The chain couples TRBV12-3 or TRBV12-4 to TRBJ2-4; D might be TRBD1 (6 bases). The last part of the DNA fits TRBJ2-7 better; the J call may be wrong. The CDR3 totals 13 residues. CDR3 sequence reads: CASSRTVTYEQYF. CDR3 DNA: TGTGCCAGCAGCCGGACAGTTACCTACGAGCAGTACTTC.

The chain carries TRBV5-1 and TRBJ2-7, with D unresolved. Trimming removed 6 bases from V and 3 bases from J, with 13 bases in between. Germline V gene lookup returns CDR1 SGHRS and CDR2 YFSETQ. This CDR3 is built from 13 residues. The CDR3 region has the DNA TGCGCCAGCACAAAAGGGCAGGACTACGAGCAGTACTTC. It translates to CASTKGQDYEQYF.

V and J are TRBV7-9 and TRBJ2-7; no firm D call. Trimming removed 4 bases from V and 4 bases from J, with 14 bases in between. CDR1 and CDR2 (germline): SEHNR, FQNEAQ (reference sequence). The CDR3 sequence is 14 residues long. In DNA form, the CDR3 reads TGTGCCAGCAGCTCAACACAAATGGGTTACGAGCAGTACTTC. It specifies CASSSTQMGYEQYF. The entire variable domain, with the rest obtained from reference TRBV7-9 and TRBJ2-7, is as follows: DTGVSQNPRHKITKRGQNVTFRCDPISEHNRLYWYRQTLGQGPEFLTYFQNEAQLEKSRLLSDRFSAERPKGSFSTLEIQRTEQGDSAMYLCASSSTQMGYEQYFGPGTRLTVT.

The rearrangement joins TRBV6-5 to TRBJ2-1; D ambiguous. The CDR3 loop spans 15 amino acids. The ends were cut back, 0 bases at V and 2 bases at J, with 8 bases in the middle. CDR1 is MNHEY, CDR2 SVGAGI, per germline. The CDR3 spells CASSYSDGAYNEQFF. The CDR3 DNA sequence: TGTGCCAGCAGTTACTCGGACGGAGCCTACAATGAGCAGTTCTTC.

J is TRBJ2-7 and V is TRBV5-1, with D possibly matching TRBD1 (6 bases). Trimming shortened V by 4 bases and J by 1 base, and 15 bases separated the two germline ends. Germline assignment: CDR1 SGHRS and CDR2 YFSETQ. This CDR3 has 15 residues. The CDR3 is CASSLDSSSSYEQYF. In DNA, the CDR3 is TGCGCCAGCAGCCTGGACAGTAGTTCATCCTACGAGCAGTACTTC.

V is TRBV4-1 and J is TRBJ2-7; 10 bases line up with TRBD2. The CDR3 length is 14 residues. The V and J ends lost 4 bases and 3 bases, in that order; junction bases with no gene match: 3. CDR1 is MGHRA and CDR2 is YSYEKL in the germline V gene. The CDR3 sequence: CASSPLAGDYEQYF. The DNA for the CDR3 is TGCGCCAGCAGCCCGCTAGCGGGAGACTACGAGCAGTACTTC.

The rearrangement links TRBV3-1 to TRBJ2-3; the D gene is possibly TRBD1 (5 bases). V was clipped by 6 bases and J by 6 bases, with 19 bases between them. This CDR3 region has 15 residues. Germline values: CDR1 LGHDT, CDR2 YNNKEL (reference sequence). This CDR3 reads CASRTRGSLGDTQYF. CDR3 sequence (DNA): TGTGCCAGCAGAACAAGGGGATCCCTTGGCGATACGCAGTATTTT.

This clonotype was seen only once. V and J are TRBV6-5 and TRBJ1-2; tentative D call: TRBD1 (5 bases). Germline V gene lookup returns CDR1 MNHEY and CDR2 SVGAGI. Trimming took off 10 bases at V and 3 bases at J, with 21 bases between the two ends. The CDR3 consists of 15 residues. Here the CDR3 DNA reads TGTGCCACCTCTAACCGGGAGGGGATGCACTATGGCTACACCTTC. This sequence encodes CATSNREGMHYGYTF.

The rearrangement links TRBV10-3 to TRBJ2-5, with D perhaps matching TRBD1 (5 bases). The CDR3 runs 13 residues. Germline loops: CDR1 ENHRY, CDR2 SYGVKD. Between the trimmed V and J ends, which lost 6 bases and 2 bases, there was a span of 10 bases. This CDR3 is CAIRAGIQETQYF. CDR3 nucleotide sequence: TGTGCCATCAGAGCAGGGATACAAGAGACCCAGTACTTC.

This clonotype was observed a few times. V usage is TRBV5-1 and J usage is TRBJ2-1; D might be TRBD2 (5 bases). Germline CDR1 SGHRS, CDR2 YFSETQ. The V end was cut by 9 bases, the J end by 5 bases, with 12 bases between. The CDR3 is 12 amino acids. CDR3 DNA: TGCGCCACCGGAGGAGGAAACAATGAGCAGTTCTTC. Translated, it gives CATGGGNNEQFF.

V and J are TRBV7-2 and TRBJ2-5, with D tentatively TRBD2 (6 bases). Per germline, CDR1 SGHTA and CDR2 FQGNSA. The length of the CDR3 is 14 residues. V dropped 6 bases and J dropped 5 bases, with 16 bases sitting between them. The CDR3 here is CASRALALKETQYF. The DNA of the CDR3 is TGTGCCAGCAGAGCCCTAGCGTTGAAGGAGACCCAGTACTTC.

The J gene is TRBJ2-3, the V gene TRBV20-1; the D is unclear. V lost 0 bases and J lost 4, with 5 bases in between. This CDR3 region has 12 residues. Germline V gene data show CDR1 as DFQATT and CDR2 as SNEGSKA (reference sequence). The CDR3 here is CSARDSPDTQYF. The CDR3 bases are TGCAGTGCTAGAGATAGCCCAGATACGCAGTATTTT.

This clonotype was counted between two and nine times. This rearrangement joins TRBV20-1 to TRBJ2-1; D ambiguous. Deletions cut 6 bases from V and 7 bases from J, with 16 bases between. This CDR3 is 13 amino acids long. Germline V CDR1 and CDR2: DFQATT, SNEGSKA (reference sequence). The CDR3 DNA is TGCAGTGCGCGGCTTGCTACCGGAAATGAGCAGTTCTTC. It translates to CSARLATGNEQFF.

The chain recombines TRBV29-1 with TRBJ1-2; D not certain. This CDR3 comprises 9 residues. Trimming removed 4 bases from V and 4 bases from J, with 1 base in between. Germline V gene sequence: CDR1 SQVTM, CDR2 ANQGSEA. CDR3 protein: CSVAYGYTF. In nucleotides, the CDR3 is TGCAGCGTTGCCTATGGCTACACCTTC.